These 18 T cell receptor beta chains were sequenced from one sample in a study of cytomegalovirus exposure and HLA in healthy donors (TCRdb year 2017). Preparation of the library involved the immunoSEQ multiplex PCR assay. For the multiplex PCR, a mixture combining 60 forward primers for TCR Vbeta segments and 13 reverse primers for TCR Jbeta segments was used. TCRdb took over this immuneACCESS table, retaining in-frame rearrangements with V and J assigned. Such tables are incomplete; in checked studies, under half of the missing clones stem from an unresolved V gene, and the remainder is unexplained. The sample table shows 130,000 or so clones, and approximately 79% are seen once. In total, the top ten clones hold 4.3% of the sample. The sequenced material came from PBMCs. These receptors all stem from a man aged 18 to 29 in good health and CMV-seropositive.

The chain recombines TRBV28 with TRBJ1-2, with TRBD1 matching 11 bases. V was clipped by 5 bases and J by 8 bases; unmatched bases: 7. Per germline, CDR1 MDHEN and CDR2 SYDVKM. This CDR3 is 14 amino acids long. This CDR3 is CASSRDRGGRGYTF. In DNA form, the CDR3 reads TGTGCCAGCAGTCGGGACAGGGGGGGAAGGGGCTACACCTTC.

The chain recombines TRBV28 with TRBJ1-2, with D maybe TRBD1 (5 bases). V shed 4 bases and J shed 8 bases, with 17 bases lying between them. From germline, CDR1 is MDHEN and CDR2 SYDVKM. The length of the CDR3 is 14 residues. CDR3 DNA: TGTGCCAGCAGTTCCCCCCCAGGGTTGTCGGGCTACACCTTC. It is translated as CASSSPPGLSGYTF.

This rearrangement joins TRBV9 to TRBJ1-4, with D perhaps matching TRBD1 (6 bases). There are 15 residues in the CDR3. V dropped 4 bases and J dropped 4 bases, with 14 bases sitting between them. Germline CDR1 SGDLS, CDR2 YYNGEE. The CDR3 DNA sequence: TGTGCCAGCAGCTCCCTAGGGGGGGGTAATGAAAAACTGTTTTTT. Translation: CASSSLGGGNEKLFF.

CDR3 sequence reads: CASSLTSVGGEQFF. CDR3 bases: TGTGCCAGCAGCTTGACTAGCGTGGGGGGTGAGCAGTTCTTC. The chain couples TRBV7-2 to TRBJ2-1, with 8 bases that match TRBD2. Germline CDR1 reads SGHTA; CDR2 reads FQGNSA. This CDR3 is built from 14 residues. The trim removed 3 bases at V and 9 bases at J, leaving 7 bases unmatched.

CDR3 bases: TGCGCCAGCAGCCAAGACTCGTGGGGAGGGCCCGGCAAGACCCAGTACTTC. It translates to CASSQDSWGGPGKTQYF. The chain links TRBV4-1 to TRBJ2-5, with 7 bases fitting TRBD2. The CDR3 extends over 17 amino acids. J gave up 6 bases and V 0 bases, and 13 bases lay outside the gene matches. CDR1 MGHRA and CDR2 YSYEKL come from the germline V gene.

The CDR3 here is CASSRYSGGSSYEQYF. CDR3 in DNA: TGTGCCAGCAGCCGCTATAGCGGGGGCAGCTCCTACGAGCAGTACTTC. The rearrangement links TRBV7-8 to TRBJ2-7, with 9 bases that match TRBD2. J gave up 0 bases and V 5 bases, and 8 bases lay outside the gene matches. CDR1 and CDR2 from the germline V gene are SGHVS and FQNEAQ. This CDR3 has 16 amino acids.

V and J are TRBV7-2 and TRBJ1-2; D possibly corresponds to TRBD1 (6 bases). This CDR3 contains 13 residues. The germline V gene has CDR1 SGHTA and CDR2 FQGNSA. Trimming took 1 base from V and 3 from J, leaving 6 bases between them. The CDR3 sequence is CASSLDRDYGYTF. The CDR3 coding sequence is TGTGCCAGCAGCTTAGACAGGGACTATGGCTACACCTTC.

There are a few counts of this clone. The CDR3 sequence: CASSQEPLDRVKGYTF. The CDR3 region has the DNA TGCGCCAGCAGCCAAGAACCCCTGGACAGGGTAAAGGGCTACACCTTC. The rearrangement joins TRBV4-1 to TRBJ1-2; 8 bases map to TRBD1. Germline V CDR1 and CDR2: MGHRA, YSYEKL. V dropped 0 bases and J dropped 8; count of bases not matched to a gene: 11. The CDR3 is 16 residues long.

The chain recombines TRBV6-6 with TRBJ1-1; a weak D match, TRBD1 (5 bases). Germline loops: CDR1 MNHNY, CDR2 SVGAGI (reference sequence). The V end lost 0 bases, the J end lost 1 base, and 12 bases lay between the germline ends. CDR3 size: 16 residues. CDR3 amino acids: CASSYSHPGKNTEAFF. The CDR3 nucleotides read TGTGCCAGCAGTTACTCGCACCCAGGGAAGAACACTGAAGCTTTCTTT.

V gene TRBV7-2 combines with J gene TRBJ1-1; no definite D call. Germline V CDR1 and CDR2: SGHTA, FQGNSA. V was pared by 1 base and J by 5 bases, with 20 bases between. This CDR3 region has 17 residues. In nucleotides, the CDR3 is TGTGCCAGCAGCTTAGGCCCCCCGCGCAGGACGGGGACTGAAGCTTTCTTT. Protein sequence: CASSLGPPRRTGTEAFF.

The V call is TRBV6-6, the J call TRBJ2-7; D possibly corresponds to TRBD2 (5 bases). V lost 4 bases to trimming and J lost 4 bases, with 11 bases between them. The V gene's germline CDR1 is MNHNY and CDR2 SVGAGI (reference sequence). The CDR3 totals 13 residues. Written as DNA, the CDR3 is TGTGCCAGCAGTTCCCCGGGCGGGTACGAGCAGTACTTC. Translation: CASSSPGGYEQYF.

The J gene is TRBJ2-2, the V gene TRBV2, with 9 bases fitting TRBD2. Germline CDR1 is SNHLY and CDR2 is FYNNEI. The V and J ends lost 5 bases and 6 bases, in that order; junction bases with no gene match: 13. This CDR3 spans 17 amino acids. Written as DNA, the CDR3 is TGTGCCAGCAGTACCCGCGGGAGGGCCTCGGGGGCCGGGGAGCTGTTTTTT. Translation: CASSTRGRASGAGELFF.

The chain's CDR3 is CASSLGMTSLDNEQFF. CDR3 DNA sequence: TGTGCCAGCAGCTTAGGTATGACTAGCTTAGACAATGAGCAGTTCTTC. This chain links TRBV7-9 with TRBJ2-1; TRBD2 agrees at 7 bases. V shed 1 base and J 5 bases; nucleotides not matched to a gene: 8. Germline V lookup: CDR1 SEHNR, CDR2 FQNEAQ (reference sequence). This CDR3 has 16 residues.

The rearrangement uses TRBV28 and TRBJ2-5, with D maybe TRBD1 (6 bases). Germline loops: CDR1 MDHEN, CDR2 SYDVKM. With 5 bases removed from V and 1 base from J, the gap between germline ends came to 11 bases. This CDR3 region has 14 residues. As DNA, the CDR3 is TGTGCCAGCAGTCTCAGGGGACCCCAAGAGACCCAGTACTTC. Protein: CASSLRGPQETQYF.

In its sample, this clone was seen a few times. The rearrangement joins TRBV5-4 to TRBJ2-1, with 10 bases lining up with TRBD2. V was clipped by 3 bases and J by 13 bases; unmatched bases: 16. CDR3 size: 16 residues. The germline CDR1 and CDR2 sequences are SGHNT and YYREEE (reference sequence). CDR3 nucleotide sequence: TGTGCCAGCAGCTCGATTTTTCCGGGACTAGCGTCTTTTCAGTTCTTC. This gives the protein CASSSIFPGLASFQFF.

DNA for the CDR3: TGTGCCAGCAGGTCGGGACAATTCCAGAGTCAGCCCCAGCATTTT. Protein product: CASRSGQFQSQPQHF. The rearrangement links TRBV2 to TRBJ1-5; TRBD1 is a possible D gene (6 bases). The CDR3 is 15 residues long. Trimming stripped 6 bases from V and 6 bases from J, with 18 bases between. CDR1 and CDR2 (germline): SNHLY, FYNNEI.

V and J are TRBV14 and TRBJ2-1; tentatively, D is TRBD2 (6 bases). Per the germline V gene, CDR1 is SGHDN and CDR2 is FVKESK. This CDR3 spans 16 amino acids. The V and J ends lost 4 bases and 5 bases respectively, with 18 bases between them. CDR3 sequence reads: CASSLLRGGLNNEQFF. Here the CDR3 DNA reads TGTGCCAGCAGCCTCCTGAGGGGAGGCCTTAACAATGAGCAGTTCTTC.

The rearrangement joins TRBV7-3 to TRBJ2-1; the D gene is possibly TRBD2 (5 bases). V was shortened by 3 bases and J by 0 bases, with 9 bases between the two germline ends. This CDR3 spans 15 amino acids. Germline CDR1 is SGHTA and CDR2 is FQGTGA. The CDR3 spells CASSFGRASYNEQFF. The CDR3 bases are TGTGCCAGCAGCTTCGGGCGGGCCTCCTACAATGAGCAGTTCTTC.